Below, 29 T cell receptor beta chains from the same sample are listed, as sequenced in a study of blood T cell repertoires in COVID-19. Some clones are missing from TCRdb's copy, which holds only in-frame ones; the method was immunoSEQ multiplex PCR. The sample has around 400,000 clones, about 89% seen once. What was sequenced was peripheral blood. These receptors were collected from a woman aged 60 to 75 with COVID-19, enrolled during active disease.

V usage is TRBV12-3 or TRBV12-4 and J usage is TRBJ2-7, with unresolved D. The CDR3 runs 12 residues. V lost 8 bases, J lost 3 bases, and 11 bases lay in between. CDR3 loop: CASGAAYYEQYF. CDR3 nucleotide sequence: TGTGCCAGCGGTGCGGCCTACTACGAGCAGTACTTC.

This chain connects TRBV5-1 to TRBJ1-4; D not certain. The length of the CDR3 is 16 residues. V was trimmed by 0 bases and J by 4 bases, leaving 13 bases between them. The V gene's germline CDR1 is SGHRS and CDR2 YFSETQ. CDR3 loop: CASSLVSGSLNEKLFF. In DNA, the CDR3 is TGCGCCAGCAGCTTGGTTTCGGGTTCTCTTAATGAAAAACTGTTTTTT.

The chain links TRBV2 to TRBJ1-5; D is undetermined. The CDR3 totals 13 residues. Per the germline V gene, CDR1 is SNHLY and CDR2 is FYNNEI. The V end was cut by 4 bases, the J end by 3 bases, with 7 bases between. This CDR3 is CASSGGANQPQHF. DNA of the CDR3: TGTGCCAGCAGTGGGGGAGCCAATCAGCCCCAGCATTTT.

The CDR3 loop reads CASSPPGALNTEAFF. DNA for the CDR3: TGTGCCAGCTCACCACCGGGAGCCTTGAACACTGAAGCTTTCTTT. The chain carries TRBV18 and TRBJ1-1; unclear D gene. V lost 0 bases to trimming and J lost 0 bases, with 8 bases between them. The CDR3 is 15 amino acids. Germline V gives CDR1 KGHSH, CDR2 LQKENI.

This clone was seen a single time. The gene calls are TRBV6-5 and TRBJ2-3, with 8 nucleotides matching TRBD2. CDR1 MNHEY and CDR2 SVGAGI come from the germline V gene. The CDR3 totals 15 residues. V lost 6 bases, J lost 1 base, and 6 bases stayed unmatched. CDR3 loop: CASRGKTSGTDTQYF. The CDR3 DNA is TGTGCCAGCAGGGGAAAGACTAGCGGCACAGATACGCAGTATTTT.

Here the CDR3 reads CASSLDQGISPLHF. The CDR3 DNA follows: TGTGCCAGCAGTTTGGACCAGGGGATCTCACCCCTCCACTTT. This sequence joins TRBV28 and TRBJ1-6; tentative D call: TRBD1 (6 bases). CDR3 length: 14 residues. V was cut by 3 bases and J by 10 bases, with 13 bases left in between. The germline CDR1 and CDR2 sequences are MDHEN and SYDVKM. The whole variable domain, filled in from reference TRBV28 and TRBJ1-6, reads DVKVTQSSRYLVKRTGEKVFLECVQDMDHENMFWYRQDPGLGLRLIYFSYDVKMKEKGDIPEGYSVSREKKERFSLILESASTNQTSMYLCASSLDQGISPLHFGNGTRLTVT.

V usage is TRBV20-1 and J usage is TRBJ1-1; D uncertain. The CDR3 loop spans 11 amino acids. Trimming left V 6 bases short and J 3 bases short, with 8 bases between. Germline V gene sequence: CDR1 DFQATT, CDR2 SNEGSKA (reference sequence). CDR3 DNA sequence: TGCAGTGCAACAGAGTACACTGAAGCTTTCTTT. It yields the protein CSATEYTEAFF.

V and J are TRBV2 and TRBJ2-3, with 13 bases aligning to TRBD2. Per germline, CDR1 SNHLY and CDR2 FYNNEI. The V and J ends lost 6 bases and 2 bases, in that order; junction bases with no gene match: 5. The CDR3 runs to 16 residues. CDR3 sequence (DNA): TGTGCCAGCAGCCAGGGACTAGCGGGGAACACAGATACGCAGTATTTT. This encodes CASSQGLAGNTDTQYF.

J is TRBJ2-6 and V is TRBV5-6; TRBD2 aligns across 7 bases. The germline V gene encodes CDR1 SGHDT and CDR2 YYEEEE. There are 18 residues in the CDR3. Trimming at V came to 6 bases and at J to 0 bases, leaving 12 bases not matched to a gene. The CDR3: CASTMGGRPLSGANVLTF. CDR3 in DNA: TGTGCCAGCACCATGGGGGGGAGACCCCTCTCTGGGGCCAACGTCCTGACTTTC.

The gene calls are TRBV6-5 and TRBJ2-2, with D perhaps matching TRBD2 (5 bases). The germline V gene encodes CDR1 MNHEY and CDR2 SVGAGI. CDR3 length equals 13 residues. Trimming removed 4 bases from V and 6 bases from J, with 9 bases in between. The CDR3 bases are TGTGCCAGCAGTTTTGGACTTGCCGGGGAGCTGTTTTTT. Its translation is CASSFGLAGELFF.

This clone is a singleton in its sample. The rearrangement uses TRBV12-5 and TRBJ1-1; D is ambiguous. Looked up from germline, CDR1 is LGHNT and CDR2 is FRNRAP. V was pared by 1 base and J by 7 bases, with 10 bases between. This CDR3 has 13 residues. CDR3 loop: CASGLGHIVEAFF. The CDR3 region has the DNA TGTGCTAGTGGTTTGGGACATATAGTTGAAGCTTTCTTT.

Notes on this clone: At one end, the junction sequence differs from germline, possibly due to a read error. The J gene is TRBJ1-4, the V gene TRBV3-1 (or the pseudogene TRBV3-2), with 7 bases aligning to TRBD1. The CDR3 covers 12 residues. Germline V lookup: CDR1 LGHDT, CDR2 YNNKEL (reference sequence). CDR3 in amino acids: CASSHAPGQYVF. The CDR3 DNA reads TGTGCCAGCAGCCATGCGCCGGGACAGTATGTTTTT.

A few counts support this clone. The genes are TRBV10-3 and TRBJ2-1; 11 positions match TRBD1. Germline V gene data show CDR1 as ENHRY and CDR2 as SYGVKD. This CDR3 is 15 amino acids long. J lost 4 bases, V lost 5 bases, and 4 bases had no gene match. This CDR3 reads CAISLGQGVYNEQFF. As DNA, the CDR3 is TGTGCCATCAGTCTGGGACAGGGGGTTTACAATGAGCAGTTCTTC.

This clone was detected only once. The chain employs TRBV5-1 and TRBJ1-4; D remains ambiguous. Trimming shortened V by 1 base and J by 3 bases, and 10 bases separated the two germline ends. The CDR3 extends over 15 amino acids. Per the germline V gene, CDR1 is SGHRS and CDR2 is YFSETQ. CDR3 bases: TGCGCCAGCAGCTTGACGGGGATGCCTAATGAAAAACTGTTTTTT. Amino acids: CASSLTGMPNEKLFF.

The gene calls are TRBV18 and TRBJ2-3, with no clear D. In germline, CDR1 is KGHSH, CDR2 LQKENI. V was clipped by 6 bases and J by 2 bases, with 9 bases between them. The CDR3 loop spans 13 amino acids. DNA of the CDR3: TGTGCCAGCTCCAAGACATTCACAGATACGCAGTATTTT. This gives the protein CASSKTFTDTQYF.

The chain employs TRBV5-1 and TRBJ2-1, with 12 nucleotides matching TRBD2. The trim removed 2 bases at V and 8 bases at J, leaving 5 bases unmatched. This CDR3 has 15 amino acids. CDR1 and CDR2 from the germline V gene are SGHRS and YFSETQ. For the CDR3, the DNA is TGCGCCAGCAGCTTTCTAGCGGGGGGGCCCTATGAGCAGTTCTTC. Amino acids: CASSFLAGGPYEQFF.

The V call is TRBV7-8, the J call TRBJ2-7; no reliable D call. The CDR3 has 11 amino acids. Trimming cost V 5 bases and J 7 bases, with 9 bases left between them. Germline-derived CDR1 and CDR2 are SGHVS and FQNEAQ. The CDR3: CASSLYNEQYF. The CDR3 region has the DNA TGTGCCAGCAGCCTATATAATGAGCAGTACTTC. The full variable domain, with the rest looked up from reference TRBV7-8 and TRBJ2-7, is GAGVSQSPRYKVAKRGQDVALRCDPISGHVSLFWYQQALGQGPEFLTYFQNEAQLDKSGLPSDRFFAERPEGSVSTLKIQRTQQEDSAVYLCASSLYNEQYFGPGTRLTVT.

The chain has TRBV4-2 and TRBJ1-1, with 8 bases lining up with TRBD1. Per the germline V gene, CDR1 is LGHNA and CDR2 is YNFKEQ. The CDR3 totals 16 residues. The J segment lost 1 base and the V segment lost 4 bases, leaving 8 bases of the junction unmatched. The CDR3 here is CASSLPTTGENTEAFF. The CDR3 DNA is TGTGCCAGCAGCCTACCGACGACAGGGGAGAACACTGAAGCTTTCTTT.

This clone was detected a few times. The chain employs TRBV10-3 and TRBJ1-1, with TRBD1 matching over 8 bases. Germline V gene sequence: CDR1 ENHRY, CDR2 SYGVKD. There are 14 residues in the CDR3. V was pared by 6 bases and J by 5 bases, with 8 bases of the junction left unmatched. Here the CDR3 DNA reads TGTGCCATCAGGATGGACAGGGCAACGACTGAAGCTTTCTTT. It specifies CAIRMDRATTEAFF.

This clone has only a few counts. The chain has TRBV7-9 and TRBJ1-3; D is unresolved. The ends were cut back, 4 bases at V and 4 bases at J, with 14 bases in the middle. The CDR3 sequence is 15 residues long. The germline V gene has CDR1 SEHNR and CDR2 FQNEAQ (reference sequence). The CDR3 nucleotides read TGTGCCAGCAGCTCCCCTCCGCCTAGCGGAAACACCATATATTTT. This encodes CASSSPPPSGNTIYF.

This clone was seen only once. The chain links TRBV4-2 to TRBJ2-1, with 9 positions matching TRBD2. The CDR3 runs 16 residues. Trimming removed 0 bases from V and 7 bases from J; junction bases left unmatched: 7. CDR1 is LGHNA and CDR2 is YNFKEQ in the germline V gene. CDR3 in DNA: TGTGCCAGCAGCCAAGACGGGACTAGCTCGGGGAATGAGCAGTTCTTC. Its translation is CASSQDGTSSGNEQFF.

The V and J genes are TRBV3-1 (or the pseudogene TRBV3-2) and TRBJ1-5; no clear D gene. The V end lost 1 base, the J end lost 7 bases, and 11 bases lay between the germline ends. The CDR3 totals 14 residues. Germline V lookup: CDR1 LGHDT, CDR2 YNNKEL (reference sequence). CDR3 in amino acids: CASSQGLSPQPQHF. For the CDR3, the DNA is TGTGCCAGCAGCCAAGGACTAAGCCCGCAGCCCCAGCATTTT.

The chain carries TRBV19 and TRBJ1-2, with 8 bases identical to TRBD1. The germline CDR1 and CDR2 sequences are LNHDA and SQIVND (reference sequence). With 6 bases clipped from V and 7 bases from J, the junction kept 7 bases outside the gene matches. CDR3 size: 13 residues. Here the CDR3 reads CASSEDRGSGYTF. Here the CDR3 DNA reads TGTGCCAGTAGCGAAGACAGGGGAAGTGGCTACACCTTC.

The chain uses TRBV6-5 and TRBJ2-7; tentative D call: TRBD2 (5 bases). This CDR3 contains 15 residues. Trimming shortened V by 0 bases and J by 8 bases, and 17 bases separated the two germline ends. Germline assignment: CDR1 MNHEY and CDR2 SVGAGI. The CDR3 DNA follows: TGTGCCAGCAGTTACTCGCGAACCTCCGAGGGCAAGCAGTACTTC. Amino acids: CASSYSRTSEGKQYF.

V gene TRBV6-6 combines with J gene TRBJ1-1; perhaps TRBD1 as D (6 bases). V was trimmed by 4 bases and J by 6 bases, leaving 18 bases between them. Germline V gene data show CDR1 as MNHNY and CDR2 as SVGAGI (reference sequence). The CDR3 has 15 amino acids. CDR3 nucleotide sequence: TGTGCCAGCAGTTTCACAGGGTGGGGTGCGGCTGAAGCTTTCTTT. This gives the protein CASSFTGWGAAEAFF.

The chain combines TRBV25-1 with TRBJ1-2; 8 positions match TRBD1. The trim removed 2 bases at V and 4 bases at J, leaving 6 bases unmatched. Germline lookup yields CDR1 MGHDK and CDR2 SYGVNS. The CDR3 has 15 amino acids. CDR3 amino acids: CASSEKETGVYGYTF. In DNA, the CDR3 is TGTGCCAGCAGTGAAAAGGAGACAGGGGTCTATGGCTACACCTTC.

The chain employs TRBV7-2 and TRBJ2-3, with D possibly TRBD1 on 5 matching bases. The germline V gene encodes CDR1 SGHTA and CDR2 FQGNSA. The CDR3 runs to 14 residues. The V and J ends lost 1 base and 4 bases respectively, with 9 bases between them. CDR3 nucleotide sequence: TGTGCCAGCAGCTTAGTAGGGGCCGCAGATACGCAGTATTTT. The encoded protein is CASSLVGAADTQYF.

V is TRBV2 and J is TRBJ2-7, with 12 bases identical to TRBD1. J was trimmed by 5 bases and V by 5 bases; bases with no gene match: 7. Germline assignment: CDR1 SNHLY and CDR2 FYNNEI. This CDR3 region has 15 residues. The CDR3, as DNA: TGTGCCAGCAGTCACCCGGGACAGGGGGCCCACGAGCAGTACTTC. Translated, it gives CASSHPGQGAHEQYF.

The rearrangement joins TRBV3-1 (or the pseudogene TRBV3-2) to TRBJ2-3, with 8 positions matching TRBD2. The ends lost 7 bases at V and 6 bases at J; junction bases unmatched: 18. The V gene's germline CDR1 is LGHDT and CDR2 YNNKEL (reference sequence). The CDR3 totals 17 residues. CDR3 DNA: TGTGCCAGCACTTCCTCGTCGGGACGGGGGGGCTTGGATACGCAGTATTTT. It encodes CASTSSSGRGGLDTQYF.